What follows are 5 T cell receptor beta chains derived from one specimen sequenced in a study of identical twins. TCRdb recomputed calls from the 5' RACE reads with MiXCR, one row per CDR3 protein. The profile shows about 530,000 distinct CDR3 sequences, 12% to 15% of them singletons. This sample also belongs to another study, concerning yellow fever vaccine responses in identical twins.

Sample: CD4+ T cells sorted from blood. These TCRs come from a woman aged 18-35 years in good health.

In this sample, this clonotype turned up many times. The DNA of the CDR3 is TGCGCCAGCAGCGGGGGGTACTCCTACGAGCAGTACTTC. Amino acids: CASSGGYSYEQYF. The chain uses TRBV5-1 and TRBJ2-7; the D gene is possibly TRBD2 (6 bases). Germline V CDR1 and CDR2: SGHRS, YFSETQ. The CDR3 length is 13 residues. Trimming left V 4 bases short and J 0 bases short, with 8 bases between.

This clonotype appeared a few times. V gene TRBV18 combines with J gene TRBJ2-6; D might be TRBD1 (6 bases). Trimming pared 6 bases from V and 0 bases from J, leaving 12 bases between. Germline CDR1 and CDR2: KGHSH and LQKENI. The CDR3 sequence is 16 residues long. The CDR3 nucleotides are TGTGCCAGCTCCCCGCAGGGGAACTCTGGGGCCAACGTCCTGACTTTC. Translating it yields CASSPQGNSGANVLTF.

V gene TRBV9 combines with J gene TRBJ2-3; 10 bases are a match to TRBD2. Trimming at V came to 4 bases and at J to 1 base, leaving 3 bases not matched to a gene. Germline CDR1 is SGDLS and CDR2 is YYNGEE. This CDR3 is 15 amino acids long. The CDR3 is CASSRGLAGTDTQYF. The CDR3 DNA follows: TGTGCCAGCAGCCGCGGACTAGCGGGCACAGATACGCAGTATTTT.

This clonotype was picked up a small number of times. The chain joins TRBV10-3 to TRBJ1-6; TRBD1 aligns across 11 bases. The CDR3 is 13 residues long. V lost 10 bases, J lost 6 bases, and 2 bases stayed unmatched. CDR1 ENHRY and CDR2 SYGVKD come from the germline V gene. Written as DNA, the CDR3 is TGTGCCACAGGACAGGGGGCTAATTCACCCCTCCACTTT. Its protein product is CATGQGANSPLHF.

This clonotype appeared many times. V is TRBV15 and J is TRBJ2-1, with D possibly matching TRBD2 (6 bases). Germline lookup yields CDR1 LNHNV and CDR2 YYDKDF (reference sequence). The CDR3 is 18 amino acids. V dropped 1 base and J dropped 1 base, with 17 bases sitting between them. The CDR3 DNA is TGTGCCACCAGCAGAGTTCTGTCCCGGGACTCTTCCTACAATGAGCAGTTCTTC. Its protein is CATSRVLSRDSSYNEQFF. Full variable domain (rest looked up from reference TRBV15 and TRBJ2-1): DAMVIQNPRYQVTQFGKPVTLSCSQTLNHNVMYWYQQKSSQAPKLLFHYYDKDFNNEADTPDNFQSRRPNTSFCFLDIRSPGLGDTAMYLCATSRVLSRDSSYNEQFFGPGTRLTVL.